This T cell receptor beta chain was obtained from a study of CXCR3-negative and CXCR3-positive naive CD8 T cells. Study-wide context: Some 130 million TRB reads were obtained overall (about 1.5 +/- 0.3 million per library). Findings of the study overall: Naive cells used TRBV-TRBJ genes in much the same way whether CXCR3-negative or CXCR3-positive; memory cells did not.

With UMI labels, 5' RACE was used to prepare the TRB cDNA libraries. TCRdb re-called the 5' RACE reads, yielding one record per CDR3 amino acid sequence without DNA. The table lists roughly 26,000 distinct CDR3 sequences, with about 2.7% in the top ten. Concerning this clonotype: The antigen remains undetermined.

The CDR3 runs to 19 residues. The sequence was collected from a human donor in good health. Some clones in this sample may be carry-over from other donors' samples. The sequenced sample consisted of naive CXCR3- CD8+ T cells from blood. Described subset: CD45RO-CCR7+CD27+CD95- naive CD8+ T cells lacking CXCR3 (TNR3-). The chain employs TRBV21-1 and TRBJ2-2; TCRdb reports TRBD1, a call that lacks DNA to check it against. TRBV21-1 is flagged as a pseudogene. This chain's CDR3 is CASSGGKGKYRRNTGELFF.